This is a list of T cell receptor beta chains from one sample in a study of cytomegalovirus exposure and HLA in healthy donors. Sequenced by immunoSEQ multiplex PCR; TCRdb stores in-frame clones only, minus some. Counted here are 120,000 to 150,000 clones, around 90% occurring once; the ten biggest clones make up more than 0.5%. The source material was PBMCs. Receptors were obtained from a woman aged 40 to 50 in good health and CMV-seronegative. Each CDR3 is given with its conserved first and last residue. D genes are given only for firm matches.

>TRBJ1-4|-|TRBV28
CASSPPGYPEKLFF
TGTGCCAGCAGTCCGCCGGGGTACCCTGAAAAACTGTTTTTT
>TRBJ2-7|-|TRBV7-9
CSSSFWGGDEQYF
TGTTCCAGCAGCTTCTGGGGAGGAGACGAGCAGTACTTC
>TRBJ2-7|-|TRBV27
CASRTAPGREQYF
TGTGCCAGCCGGACGGCGCCGGGGAGGGAGCAGTACTTC
>TRBJ1-1|-|TRBV7-9
CASSLVSVNTEAFF
TGTGCCAGCAGCTTAGTTTCGGTGAACACTGAAGCTTTCTTT
>TRBJ2-3|-|TRBV10-3
CAIGREPQLQNTQYF
TGTGCCATCGGACGGGAGCCCCAACTCCAAAATACGCAGTATTTT
>TRBJ2-3|-|TRBV9
CASSAVDTQYF
TGTGCCAGCAGCGCCGTGGATACGCAGTATTTT
>TRBJ2-1|-|TRBV28
CASSLPVGSGSIDEQFF
TGTGCCAGCAGTCTACCCGTCGGGAGCGGGTCAATCGATGAGCAGTTCTTC
>TRBJ2-1|TRBD1|TRBV7-6
CASSEDRSSYNEQFF
TGTGCCAGCAGCGAGGACAGGAGCTCCTACAATGAGCAGTTCTTC
>TRBJ2-1|TRBD2|TRBV27
CASSSPGLAGLWQFF
TGTGCCAGCAGTAGCCCGGGACTAGCGGGTCTCTGGCAGTTCTTC
>TRBJ1-1|TRBD1|TRBV28
CASSLPPQGSNTEAFF
TGTGCCAGCAGTTTACCCCCACAGGGGTCAAACACTGAAGCTTTCTTT
>TRBJ2-1|-|TRBV19
CASSVDRQGYNEQFF
TGTGCCAGTAGTGTAGACAGGCAGGGCTACAATGAGCAGTTCTTC
>TRBJ2-3|-|TRBV7-9
CSSSFSGTDTQYF
TGTTCCAGCAGCTTCTCGGGCACAGATACGCAGTATTTT
>TRBJ2-7|TRBD1|TRBV5-1
CASSLMGGTGTYEQYF
TGCGCCAGCAGCTTGATGGGCGGGACAGGGACCTACGAGCAGTACTTC
>TRBJ1-5|-|TRBV18
CASSQDSTNQPQHF
TGTGCCAGCTCACAGGACAGCACCAATCAGCCCCAGCATTTT
>TRBJ2-1|TRBD2|TRBV9
CASSSGRGNNEQFF
TGTGCCAGCAGTAGCGGGAGGGGAAACAATGAGCAGTTCTTC
>TRBJ2-1|TRBD2|TRBV27
CASSDNLAGVRGNEQFF
TGTGCCAGCAGTGACAACCTAGCGGGAGTACGAGGCAATGAGCAGTTCTTC
>TRBJ2-4|TRBD2|TRBV7-6
CASSLEASGRENIQYF
TGTGCCAGCAGCTTAGAGGCTAGCGGGAGGGAAAACATTCAGTACTTC
>TRBJ2-7|-|TRBV6-5
CASEGDPKHEQYF
TGTGCCAGCGAAGGAGATCCTAAGCACGAGCAGTACTTC
>TRBJ2-1|-|TRBV7-9
CSSSLASSYNEQFF
TGTTCCAGCAGCTTGGCCAGCTCCTACAATGAGCAGTTCTTC
>TRBJ2-1|TRBD2|TRBV11-2
CASSFGTRGGNEQFF
TGTGCCAGCAGCTTCGGGACTAGAGGGGGCAATGAGCAGTTCTTC
>TRBJ2-2|-|TRBV7-6
CASSSGGIHHTGELFF
TGTGCCAGCAGCTCCGGCGGTATCCACCACACCGGGGAGCTGTTTTTT
>TRBJ1-1|-|TRBV7-9
CASLKGANTEAFF
TGTGCCAGCCTTAAAGGGGCGAACACTGAAGCTTTCTTT
>TRBJ2-2|-|TRBV5-1
CASSLDPRGGTGELFF
TGCGCCAGCAGCTTGGATCCCAGGGGTGGAACCGGGGAGCTGTTTTTT
>TRBJ2-7|-|TRBV5-1
CASSLFSQYEQYF
TGCGCCAGCAGCTTGTTTTCCCAGTACGAGCAGTACTTC
>TRBJ2-3|-|TRBV5-4
CASSLVGSPILDTQYF
TGTGCCAGCAGCTTGGTCGGGAGCCCGATACTGGATACGCAGTATTTT
>TRBJ2-7|-|TRBV6-6
CASSSAYEQYF
TGTGCCAGCAGTTCTGCCTACGAGCAGTACTTC
>TRBJ2-2|TRBD2|TRBV14
CASSQAGGSLGWTGELFF
TGTGCCAGCAGCCAAGCGGGCGGGAGCCTCGGTTGGACCGGGGAGCTGTTTTTT
>TRBJ1-2|-|TRBV10-3
CAISDKDISGTF
TGTGCCATCAGTGATAAGGATATCAGCGGGACCTTC
>TRBJ1-1|-|TRBV7-2
CASSLTGNTEAFF
TGTGCCAGCAGCTTGACAGGGAACACTGAAGCTTTCTTT